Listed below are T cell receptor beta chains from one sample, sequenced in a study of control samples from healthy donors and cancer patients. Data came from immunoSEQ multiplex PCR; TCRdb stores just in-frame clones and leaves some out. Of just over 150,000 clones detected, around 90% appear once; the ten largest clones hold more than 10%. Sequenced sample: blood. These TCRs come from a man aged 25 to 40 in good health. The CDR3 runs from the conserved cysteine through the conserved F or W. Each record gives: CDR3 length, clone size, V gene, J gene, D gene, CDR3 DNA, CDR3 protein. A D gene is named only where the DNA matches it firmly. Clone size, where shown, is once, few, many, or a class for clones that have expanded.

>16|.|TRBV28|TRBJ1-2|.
TGTGCCAGCAGCCTCGCCACCGGAAGGGTGGGCTATGGCTACACCTTC
CASSLATGRVGYGYTF
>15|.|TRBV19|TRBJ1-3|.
TGTGCCAGTAGTATCCGGGCGGACTCTGGAAACACCATATATTTT
CASSIRADSGNTIYF
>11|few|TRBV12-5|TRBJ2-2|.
TGTGCTAGTGCCTACACCGGGGAGCTGTTTTTT
CASAYTGELFF
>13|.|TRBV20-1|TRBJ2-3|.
TGCAGTGCTACTGAGACCGGGACCCCAGGCCAGTATTTT
CSATETGTPGQYF
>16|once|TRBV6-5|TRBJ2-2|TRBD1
TGTGCCAGCAGTTACCCGGGGACAGGGCGGTTCGGGGAGCTGTTTTTT
CASSYPGTGRFGELFF
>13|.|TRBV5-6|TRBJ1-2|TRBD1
TGTGCCAGCACCGCGGACAGGGGCTATGGCTACACCTTC
CASTADRGYGYTF
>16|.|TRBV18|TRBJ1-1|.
TGTGCCAGCTCACCACTCGAGGGAGGGGGAAACGCTGAAGCTTTCTTT
CASSPLEGGGNAEAFF
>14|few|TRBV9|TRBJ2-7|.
TGTGCCAGCAGCGTAGACGGTACCTCCTACGAGCAGTACTTC
CASSVDGTSYEQYF
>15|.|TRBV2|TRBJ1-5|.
TGTGCCAGCAGTGAAGCCGGGCCGTCGCGGGGGCCCCAGCATTTT
CASSEAGPSRGPQHF
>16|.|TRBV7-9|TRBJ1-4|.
TGTGCCAGCAGCTTAGCCAAGGCCTCTGAGTCCCAAAAACTGTTTTTT
CASSLAKASESQKLFF
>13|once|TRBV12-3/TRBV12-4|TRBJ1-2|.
TGTGCCAGCAGTCTACCTGGTCGGGGTGGCTACACCTTC
CASSLPGRGGYTF
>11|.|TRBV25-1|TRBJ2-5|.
TGTGCCAGGGGGGTCCAAGAGACCCAGTACTTC
CARGVQETQYF
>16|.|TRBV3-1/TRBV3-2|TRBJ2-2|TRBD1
TGTGCCAGCAGCCTGGGACAGCCTGAGAACACCGGGGAGCTGTTTTTT
CASSLGQPENTGELFF
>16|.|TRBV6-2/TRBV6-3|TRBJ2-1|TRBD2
TGTGCCAGCAGTTACGCTCTAGCGGGGGGGCTCGATGAGCAGTTCTTC
CASSYALAGGLDEQFF
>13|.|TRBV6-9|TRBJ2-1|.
TGTGCCCCGGTGGGGCCCCTTTACAATGAGCAGTTCTTC
CAPVGPLYNEQFF
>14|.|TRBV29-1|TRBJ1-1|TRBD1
TGCAGCGTTGTGACAGGGGGCGAGAACACTGAAGCTTTCTTT
CSVVTGGENTEAFF
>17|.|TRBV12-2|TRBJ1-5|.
TGTGCAAGTCGCCCAATCTCGGGGGGACAGGGGGGTCAGCCCCAGCATTTT
CASRPISGGQGGQPQHF
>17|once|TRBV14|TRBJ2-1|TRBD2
TGTGCCAGCAGCCGGTTGTCGGGGGGACCCCGATACAATGAGCAGTTCTTC
CASSRLSGGPRYNEQFF
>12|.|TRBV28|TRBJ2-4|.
TGTGCCAGCAGTTTAGCAAAAAACATTCAGTACTTC
CASSLAKNIQYF
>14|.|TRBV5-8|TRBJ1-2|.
TGTGCCAGCAGCTTTGAGGGATCTAACTATGGCTACACCTTC
CASSFEGSNYGYTF
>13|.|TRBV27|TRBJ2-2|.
TGTGCCAGCAGTTCCCGGGGGACCGGGGAGCTGTTTTTT
CASSSRGTGELFF
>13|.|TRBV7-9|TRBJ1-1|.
TGTGCCAGCAGCTCAGGACTGAACACTGAAGCTTTCTTT
CASSSGLNTEAFF
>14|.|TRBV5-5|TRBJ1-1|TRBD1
TGTGCCAGCAGCTCTGGACAGGGGAGCACTGAAGCTTTCTTT
CASSSGQGSTEAFF
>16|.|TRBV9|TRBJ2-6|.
TGTGCCAGCAGCGGCCTCCAAAAATCTGGGGCCAACGTCCTGACTTTC
CASSGLQKSGANVLTF
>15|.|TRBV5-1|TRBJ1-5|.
TGCGCCAGCAGCTTGGAGGGTGGTAGCAATCAGCCCCAGCATTTT
CASSLEGGSNQPQHF
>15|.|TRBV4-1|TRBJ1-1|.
TGCGCCAGCAGCCAAGACCCCCGGGTGGCGGCTGAAGCTTTCTTT
CASSQDPRVAAEAFF
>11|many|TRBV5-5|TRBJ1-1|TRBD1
TGTGCCAGCAGTAACAGGGGGACGGCTTTCTTT
CASSNRGTAFF
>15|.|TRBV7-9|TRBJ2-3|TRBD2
TGTGCCAGCAGCTCCGGACTAGCGGAACGGGGTACGCAGTATTTT
CASSSGLAERGTQYF
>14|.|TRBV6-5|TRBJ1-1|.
TGTGCCAGCACCCCCGACAGAGCGAACACTGAAGCTTTCTTT
CASTPDRANTEAFF
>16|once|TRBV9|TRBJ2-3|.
TGTGCCAGCAGCAAGATAGCGGCGGGGGCCAAGGATACGCAGTATTTT
CASSKIAAGAKDTQYF
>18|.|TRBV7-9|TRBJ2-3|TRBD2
TGTGCCAGCAGCTTCCTCGCGGCTCTAGCGGGGGCAGGAGATACGCAGTATTTT
CASSFLAALAGAGDTQYF
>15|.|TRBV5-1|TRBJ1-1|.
TGCGCCAGCAGTCTCGAAGGAGTGGGGAACACTGAAGCTTTCTTT
CASSLEGVGNTEAFF
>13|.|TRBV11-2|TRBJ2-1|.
TGTGCCAGCACCCGATGGGTTGACAATGAGCAGTTCTTC
CASTRWVDNEQFF
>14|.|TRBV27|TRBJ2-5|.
TGTGCCAGCAGTTTAGGAAGGGCCGGGGAGACCCAGTACTTC
CASSLGRAGETQYF
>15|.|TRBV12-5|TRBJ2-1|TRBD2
TGTGCTAGTGGTTTGGCCACTAGCGGGAGGACGGTACGGTTCTTC
CASGLATSGRTVRFF
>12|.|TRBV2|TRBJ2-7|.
TGTGCCAGCAGTGAAGAAGGATGGGAGCAGTACTTC
CASSEEGWEQYF
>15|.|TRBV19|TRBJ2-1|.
TGTGCCAGTAGGCAGGACGTAGCCCCGGTGTATGAGCAGTTCTTC
CASRQDVAPVYEQFF
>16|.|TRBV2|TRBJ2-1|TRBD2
TGTGCCAGCACCTCTTTGCTAGCGGGAGGGGTGAATGAGCAGTTCTTC
CASTSLLAGGVNEQFF
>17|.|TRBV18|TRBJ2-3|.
TGTGCCAGCTTCGGGGCTCGGTCAGGGTCGGGCACAGATACGCAGTATTTT
CASFGARSGSGTDTQYF
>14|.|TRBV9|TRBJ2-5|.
TGTGCCAGCAGCAGGGGGGCGGTACAAGAGACCCAGTACTTC
CASSRGAVQETQYF
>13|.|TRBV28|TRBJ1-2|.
TGTGCCAGCAGTTTGGTGGGAGGATATGGCTACACCTTC
CASSLVGGYGYTF
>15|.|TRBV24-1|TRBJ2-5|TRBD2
TGTGCCACCAGTGCCTGGGGAGGGGTAGAAGAGACCCAGTACTTC
CATSAWGGVEETQYF
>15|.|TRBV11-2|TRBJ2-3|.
TGTGCCAGCAGCTTTCTGGGACTCAGGGAAGATACGCAGTATTTT
CASSFLGLREDTQYF
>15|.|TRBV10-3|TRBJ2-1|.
TGTGCCCTCTCCTCCGGCGCAGACACATACAATGAGCAGTTCTTC
CALSSGADTYNEQFF
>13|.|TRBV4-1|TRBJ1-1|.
TGCGCCAGCAGCCGTGAGGGTGGCACTGAAGCTTTCTTT
CASSREGGTEAFF
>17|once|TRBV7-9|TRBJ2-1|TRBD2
TGTGCCAGCAGCTTCCTAGCGGGGGTCAGCTCCTACAATGAGCAGTTCTTC
CASSFLAGVSSYNEQFF